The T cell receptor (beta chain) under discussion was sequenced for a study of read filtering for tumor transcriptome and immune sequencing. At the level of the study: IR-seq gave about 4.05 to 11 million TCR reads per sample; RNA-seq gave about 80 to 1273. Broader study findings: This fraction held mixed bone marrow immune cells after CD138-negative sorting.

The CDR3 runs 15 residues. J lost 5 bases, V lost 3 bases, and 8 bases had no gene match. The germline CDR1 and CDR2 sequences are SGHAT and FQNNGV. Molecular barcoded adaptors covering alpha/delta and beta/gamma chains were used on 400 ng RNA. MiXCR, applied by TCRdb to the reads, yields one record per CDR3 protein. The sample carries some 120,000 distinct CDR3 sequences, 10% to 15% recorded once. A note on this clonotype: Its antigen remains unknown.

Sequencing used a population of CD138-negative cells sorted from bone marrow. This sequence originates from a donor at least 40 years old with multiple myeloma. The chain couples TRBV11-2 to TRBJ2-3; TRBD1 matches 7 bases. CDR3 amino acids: CASSFRQGIIDTQYF. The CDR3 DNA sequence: TGTGCCAGCAGCTTCAGACAGGGCATTATAGATACGCAGTATTTT.